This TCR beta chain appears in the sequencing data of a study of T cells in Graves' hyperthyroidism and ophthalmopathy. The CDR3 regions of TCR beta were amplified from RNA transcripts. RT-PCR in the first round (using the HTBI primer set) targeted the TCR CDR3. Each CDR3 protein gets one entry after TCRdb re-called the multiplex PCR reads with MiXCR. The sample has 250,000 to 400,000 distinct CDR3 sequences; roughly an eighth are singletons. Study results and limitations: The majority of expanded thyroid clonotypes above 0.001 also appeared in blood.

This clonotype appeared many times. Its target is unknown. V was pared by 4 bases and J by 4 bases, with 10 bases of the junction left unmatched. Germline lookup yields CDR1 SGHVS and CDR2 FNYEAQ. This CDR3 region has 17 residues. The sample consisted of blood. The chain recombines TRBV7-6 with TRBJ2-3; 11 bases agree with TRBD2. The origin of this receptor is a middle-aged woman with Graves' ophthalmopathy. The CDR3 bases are TGTGCCAGCAGCTACGGCCTAACTAGCGGGAGCCCAGATACGCAGTATTTT. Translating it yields CASSYGLTSGSPDTQYF.